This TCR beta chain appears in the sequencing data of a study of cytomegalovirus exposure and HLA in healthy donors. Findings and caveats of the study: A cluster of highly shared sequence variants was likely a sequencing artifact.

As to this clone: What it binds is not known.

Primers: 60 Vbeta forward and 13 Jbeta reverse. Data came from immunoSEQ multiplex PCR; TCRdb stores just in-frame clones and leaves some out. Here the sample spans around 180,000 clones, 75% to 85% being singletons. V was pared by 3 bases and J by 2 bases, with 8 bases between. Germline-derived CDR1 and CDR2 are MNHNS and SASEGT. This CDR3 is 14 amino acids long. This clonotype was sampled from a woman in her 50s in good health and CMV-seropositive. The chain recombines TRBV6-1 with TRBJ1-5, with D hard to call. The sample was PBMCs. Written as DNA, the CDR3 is TGTGCCAGCAGTGAGGTCCAGGGCAATCAGCCCCAGCATTTT. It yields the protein CASSEVQGNQPQHF.